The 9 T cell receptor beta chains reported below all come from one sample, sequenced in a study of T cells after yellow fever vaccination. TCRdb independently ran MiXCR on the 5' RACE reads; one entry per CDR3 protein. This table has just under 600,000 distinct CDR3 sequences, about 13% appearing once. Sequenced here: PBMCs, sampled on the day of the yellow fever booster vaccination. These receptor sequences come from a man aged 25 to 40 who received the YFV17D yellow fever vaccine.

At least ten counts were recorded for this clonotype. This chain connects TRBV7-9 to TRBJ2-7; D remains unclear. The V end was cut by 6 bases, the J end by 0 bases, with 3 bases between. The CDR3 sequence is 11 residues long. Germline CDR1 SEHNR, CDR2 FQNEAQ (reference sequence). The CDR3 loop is CASRSSYEQYF. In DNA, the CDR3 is TGTGCCAGCAGGAGCTCCTACGAGCAGTACTTC.

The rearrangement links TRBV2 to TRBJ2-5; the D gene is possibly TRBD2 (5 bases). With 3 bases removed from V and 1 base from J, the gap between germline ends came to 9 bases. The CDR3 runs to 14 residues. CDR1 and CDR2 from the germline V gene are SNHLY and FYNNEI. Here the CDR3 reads CASSEASSQETQYF. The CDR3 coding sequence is TGTGCCAGCAGTGAGGCTAGCAGCCAAGAGACCCAGTACTTC.

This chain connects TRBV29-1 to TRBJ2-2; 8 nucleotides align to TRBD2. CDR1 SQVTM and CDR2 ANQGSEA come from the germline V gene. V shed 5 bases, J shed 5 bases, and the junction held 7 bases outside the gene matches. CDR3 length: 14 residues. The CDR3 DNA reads TGCAGCGTTATGGGACTAGATCGTACCGGGGAGCTGTTTTTT. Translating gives CSVMGLDRTGELFF.

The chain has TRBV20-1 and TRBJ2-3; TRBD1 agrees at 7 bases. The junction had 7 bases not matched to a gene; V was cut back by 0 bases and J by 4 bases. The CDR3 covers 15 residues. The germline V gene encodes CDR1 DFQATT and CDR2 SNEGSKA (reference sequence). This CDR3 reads CSAREGRGLPDTQYF. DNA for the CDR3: TGCAGTGCTAGAGAGGGAAGGGGGCTCCCAGATACGCAGTATTTT.

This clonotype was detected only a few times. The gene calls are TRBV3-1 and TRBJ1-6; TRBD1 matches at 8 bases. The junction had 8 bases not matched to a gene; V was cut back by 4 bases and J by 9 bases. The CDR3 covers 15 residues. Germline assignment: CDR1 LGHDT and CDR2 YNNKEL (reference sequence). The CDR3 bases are TGTGCCAGCAGCCCACCACAGGGGGTCTCTTCACCCCTCCACTTT. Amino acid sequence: CASSPPQGVSSPLHF.

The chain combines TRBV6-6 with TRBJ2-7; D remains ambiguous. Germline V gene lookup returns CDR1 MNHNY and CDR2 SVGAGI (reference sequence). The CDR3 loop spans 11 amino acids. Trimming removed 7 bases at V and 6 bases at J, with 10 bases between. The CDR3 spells CASMEGLEQYF. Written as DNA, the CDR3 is TGTGCCAGCATGGAAGGTCTCGAGCAGTACTTC.

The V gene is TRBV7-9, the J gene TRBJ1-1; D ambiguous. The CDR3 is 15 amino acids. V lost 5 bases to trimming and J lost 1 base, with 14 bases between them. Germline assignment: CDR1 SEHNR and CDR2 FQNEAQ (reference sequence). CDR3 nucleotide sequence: TGTGCCAGCAGCCGAGACATCTCTTGGAACACTGAAGCTTTCTTT. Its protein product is CASSRDISWNTEAFF. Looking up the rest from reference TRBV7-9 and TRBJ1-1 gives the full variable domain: DTGVSQNPRHKITKRGQNVTFRCDPISEHNRLYWYRQTLGQGPEFLTYFQNEAQLEKSRLLSDRFSAERPKGSFSTLEIQRTEQGDSAMYLCASSRDISWNTEAFFGQGTRLTVV.

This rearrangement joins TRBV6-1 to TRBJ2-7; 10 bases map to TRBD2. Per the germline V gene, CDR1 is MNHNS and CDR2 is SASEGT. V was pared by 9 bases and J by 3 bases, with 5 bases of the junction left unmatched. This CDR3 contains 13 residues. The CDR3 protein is CASRTSGDYEQYF. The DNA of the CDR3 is TGTGCCAGTAGGACTAGCGGAGACTACGAGCAGTACTTC.

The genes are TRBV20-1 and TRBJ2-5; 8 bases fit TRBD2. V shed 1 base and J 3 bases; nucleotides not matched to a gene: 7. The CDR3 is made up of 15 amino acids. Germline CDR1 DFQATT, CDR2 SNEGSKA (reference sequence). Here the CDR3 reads CSARVPGGGKETQYF. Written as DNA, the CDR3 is TGCAGTGCTAGAGTCCCCGGGGGGGGGAAAGAGACCCAGTACTTC.